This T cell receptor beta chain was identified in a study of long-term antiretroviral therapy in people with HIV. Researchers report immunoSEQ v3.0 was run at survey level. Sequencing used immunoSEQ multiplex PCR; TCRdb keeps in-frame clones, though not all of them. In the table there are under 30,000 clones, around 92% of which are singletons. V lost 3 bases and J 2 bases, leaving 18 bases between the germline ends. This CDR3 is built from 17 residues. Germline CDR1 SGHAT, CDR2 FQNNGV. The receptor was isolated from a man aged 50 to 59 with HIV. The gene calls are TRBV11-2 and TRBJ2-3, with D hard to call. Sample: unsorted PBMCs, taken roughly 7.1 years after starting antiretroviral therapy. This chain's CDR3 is CASSFPWVEVTTDTQYF. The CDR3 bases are TGTGCCAGCAGCTTTCCCTGGGTAGAAGTTACCACAGATACGCAGTATTTT.